This T cell receptor beta chain was recovered during a study of OX40 agonist ivuxolimab in advanced cancers. The overall study: Dose-escalation patients had hepatocellular carcinoma, melanoma, renal cell or head and neck cancer.

As for this clone: Its antigen is not identified.

The CDR3 extends over 14 amino acids. Trimming left V 6 bases short and J 0 bases short, with 12 bases between. Looked up from germline, CDR1 is MNHNS and CDR2 is SASEGT. Findings and limits, study-wide: At 0.1 to 3.0 mg/kg and by week 6, clonal expansion occurred in CD4+ and CD8+ blood T cells. Low normalized T-cell clonal expansion was additionally recorded for some nonresponders.

Generated by immunoSEQ multiplex PCR, the TCRdb table keeps only in-frame clones and is missing some. The table has 34,000 or so clones, about 86% seen once. The sample here was CD4+ or CD8+ T cells sorted from blood, taken in a trial of the OX40 agonist ivuxolimab. The chain carries TRBV6-1 and TRBJ2-7; D ambiguous. This receptor was taken from an adult with an advanced solid tumor such as melanoma, head and neck, liver or kidney cancer. CDR3 sequence (DNA): TGTGCCAGCAGGGCCGACCCCGTCTCCTACGAGCAGTACTTC. Translating it yields CASRADPVSYEQYF.